The T cell receptor (beta chain) described here comes from a study of T cells in Graves' hyperthyroidism and ophthalmopathy. Broader study findings: A model of 13 V-J pairs discriminated ophthalmopathy from stable hyperthyroidism. Ophthalmopathy onset followed model prediction by a median approximately six months.

The TCR beta CDR3 regions underwent amplification using RNA transcripts as the source. In the first-round RT-PCR of the TCR CDR3, the HTBI primer set was used. TCRdb fed the multiplex PCR reads into MiXCR, producing one record per CDR3 protein. The profile covers hundreds of thousands of distinct CDR3 sequences, with roughly 14% appearing a single time and roughly 13% taken by the ten largest. Points on this clonotype: Antigen: not known.

Patients with uncontrolled infections, other autoimmune diseases, pregnancy or lactation were excluded. Diagnosis rested on symptoms, serum thyroxine and TRAb, thyroid ultrasound, and orbital computed tomography. Germline V gene data show CDR1 as MRHNA and CDR2 as SNTAGT. CDR3 size: 14 residues. The V gene end was trimmed by 2 bases and the J gene end by 2 bases; junction bases not matched to a gene: 0. The sample taken for sequencing was blood. This TCR derives from a young man with Graves' ophthalmopathy. V and J are TRBV6-4 and TRBJ2-3, with TRBD2 matching over 8 bases. The CDR3 sequence is CASSDGLATDTQYF. The CDR3 coding sequence is TGTGCCAGCAGTGACGGACTAGCCACAGATACGCAGTATTTT.